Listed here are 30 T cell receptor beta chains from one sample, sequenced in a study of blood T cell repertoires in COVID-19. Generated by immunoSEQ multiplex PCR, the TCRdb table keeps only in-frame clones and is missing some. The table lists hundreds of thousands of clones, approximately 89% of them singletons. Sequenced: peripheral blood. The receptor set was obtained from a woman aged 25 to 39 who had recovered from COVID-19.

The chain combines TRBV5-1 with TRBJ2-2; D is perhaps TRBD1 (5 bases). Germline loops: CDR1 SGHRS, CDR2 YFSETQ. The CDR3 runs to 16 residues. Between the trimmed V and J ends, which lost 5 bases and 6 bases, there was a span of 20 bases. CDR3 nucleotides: TGCGCCAGCAGGCGAATCCAGGGTCCCGGCGCCGGGGAGCTGTTTTTT. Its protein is CASRRIQGPGAGELFF.

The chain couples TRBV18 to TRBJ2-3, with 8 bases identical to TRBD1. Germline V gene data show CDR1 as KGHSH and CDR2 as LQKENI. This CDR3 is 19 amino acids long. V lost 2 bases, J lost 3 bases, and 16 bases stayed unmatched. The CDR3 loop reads CASSPISRDRRKGTDTQYF. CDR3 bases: TGTGCCAGCTCACCAATATCGCGGGACAGGCGCAAGGGGACAGATACGCAGTATTTT.

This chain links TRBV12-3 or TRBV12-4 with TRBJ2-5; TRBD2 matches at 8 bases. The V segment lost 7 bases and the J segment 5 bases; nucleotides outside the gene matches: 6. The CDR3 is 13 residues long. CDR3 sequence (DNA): TGTGCCAGCAAGGGACTAGACGGGGAGACCCAGTACTTC. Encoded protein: CASKGLDGETQYF.

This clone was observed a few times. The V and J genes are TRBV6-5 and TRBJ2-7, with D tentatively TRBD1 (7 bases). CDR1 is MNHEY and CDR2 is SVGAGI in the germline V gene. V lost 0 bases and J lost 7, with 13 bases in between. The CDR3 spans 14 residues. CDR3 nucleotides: TGTGCCAGCAGTTACTCCTGGCAGGGGGGTGAGCAGTACTTC. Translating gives CASSYSWQGGEQYF.

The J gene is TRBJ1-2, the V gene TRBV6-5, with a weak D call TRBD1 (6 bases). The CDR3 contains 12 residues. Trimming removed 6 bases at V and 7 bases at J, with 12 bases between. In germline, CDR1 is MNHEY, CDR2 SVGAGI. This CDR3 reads CASRMDRLGYTF. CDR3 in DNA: TGTGCCAGCAGGATGGACAGACTTGGCTACACCTTC.

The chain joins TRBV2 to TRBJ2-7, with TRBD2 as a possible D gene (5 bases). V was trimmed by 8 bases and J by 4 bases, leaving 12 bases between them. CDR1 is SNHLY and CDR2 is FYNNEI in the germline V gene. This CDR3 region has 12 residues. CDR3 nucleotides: TGTGCCAGCGAGGGAGTAGGATACGAGCAGTACTTC. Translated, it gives CASEGVGYEQYF. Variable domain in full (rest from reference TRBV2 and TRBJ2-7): EPEVTQTPSHQVTQMGQEVILRCVPISNHLYFYWYRQILGQKVEFLVSFYNNEISEKSEIFDDQFSVERPDGSNFTLKIRSTKLEDSAMYFCASEGVGYEQYFGPGTRLTVT.

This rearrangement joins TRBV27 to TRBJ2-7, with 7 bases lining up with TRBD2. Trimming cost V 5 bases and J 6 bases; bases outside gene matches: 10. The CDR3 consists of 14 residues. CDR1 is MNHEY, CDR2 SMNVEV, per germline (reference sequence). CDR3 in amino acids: CASSPKGLFGEQYF. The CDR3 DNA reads TGTGCCAGCAGTCCGAAGGGACTATTCGGCGAGCAGTACTTC.

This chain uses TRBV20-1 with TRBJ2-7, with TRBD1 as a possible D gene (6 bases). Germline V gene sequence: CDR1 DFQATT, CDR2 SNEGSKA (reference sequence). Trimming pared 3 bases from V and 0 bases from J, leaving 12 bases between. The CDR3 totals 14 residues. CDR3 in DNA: TGCAGTGCTAGTGGGCAGGGACACTCCTACGAGCAGTACTTC. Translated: CSASGQGHSYEQYF.

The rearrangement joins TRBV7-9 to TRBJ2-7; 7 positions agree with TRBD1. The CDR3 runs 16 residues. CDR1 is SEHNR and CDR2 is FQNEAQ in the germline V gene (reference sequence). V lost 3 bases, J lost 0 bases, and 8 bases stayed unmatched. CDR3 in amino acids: CASSFFQGGLSYEQYF. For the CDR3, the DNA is TGTGCCAGCAGCTTTTTCCAAGGGGGCCTCTCCTACGAGCAGTACTTC.

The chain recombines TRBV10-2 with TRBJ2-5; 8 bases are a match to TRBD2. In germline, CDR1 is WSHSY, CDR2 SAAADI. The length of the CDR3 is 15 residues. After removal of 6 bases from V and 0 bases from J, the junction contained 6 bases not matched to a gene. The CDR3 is CASRRAGGYQETQYF. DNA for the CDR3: TGCGCCAGCAGGAGGGCGGGGGGCTACCAAGAGACCCAGTACTTC.

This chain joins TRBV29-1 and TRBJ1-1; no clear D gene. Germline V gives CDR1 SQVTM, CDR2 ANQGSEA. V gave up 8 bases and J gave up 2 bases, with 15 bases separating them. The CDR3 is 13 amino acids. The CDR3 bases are TGCAGCCCCCTCTCCTTTCCCAACACTGAAGCTTTCTTT. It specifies CSPLSFPNTEAFF.

CDR3 protein: CASSEESGAEAFF. The CDR3 DNA reads as TGTGCCAGCAGTGAAGAGTCAGGGGCCGAAGCTTTCTTT. This chain joins TRBV2 and TRBJ1-1; maybe TRBD1 (6 bases). The CDR3 has 13 residues. Trimming took 1 base from V and 8 from J, leaving 11 bases between them. The germline gives CDR1 SNHLY, CDR2 FYNNEI.

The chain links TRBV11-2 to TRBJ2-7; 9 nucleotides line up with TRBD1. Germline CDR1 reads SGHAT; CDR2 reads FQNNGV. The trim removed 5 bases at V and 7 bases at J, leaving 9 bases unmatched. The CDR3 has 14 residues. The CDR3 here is CASSPTGGLEEQYF. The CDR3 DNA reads TGTGCCAGCAGCCCTACAGGGGGCCTCGAGGAGCAGTACTTC.

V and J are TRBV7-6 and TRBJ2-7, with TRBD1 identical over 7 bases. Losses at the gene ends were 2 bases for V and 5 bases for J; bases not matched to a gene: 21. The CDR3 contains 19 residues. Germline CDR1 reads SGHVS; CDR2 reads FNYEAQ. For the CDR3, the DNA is TGTGCCAGCAGCTTACTGGTGAGAGTTGACAGGGCAGTCGGGGACGAGCAGTACTTC. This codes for CASSLLVRVDRAVGDEQYF. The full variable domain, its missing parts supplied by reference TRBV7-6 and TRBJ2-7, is GAGVSQSPRYKVTKRGQDVALRCDPISGHVSLYWYRQALGQGPEFLTYFNYEAQQDKSGLPNDRFSAERPEGSISTLTIQRTEQRDSAMYRCASSLLVRVDRAVGDEQYFGPGTRLTVT.

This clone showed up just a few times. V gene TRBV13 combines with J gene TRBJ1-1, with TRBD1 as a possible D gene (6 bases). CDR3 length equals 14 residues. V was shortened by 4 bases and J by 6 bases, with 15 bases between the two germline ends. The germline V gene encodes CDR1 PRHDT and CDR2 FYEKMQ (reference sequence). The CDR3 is CASSYPDRSAEAFF. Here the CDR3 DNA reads TGTGCCAGCAGCTACCCGGACAGAAGCGCTGAAGCTTTCTTT.

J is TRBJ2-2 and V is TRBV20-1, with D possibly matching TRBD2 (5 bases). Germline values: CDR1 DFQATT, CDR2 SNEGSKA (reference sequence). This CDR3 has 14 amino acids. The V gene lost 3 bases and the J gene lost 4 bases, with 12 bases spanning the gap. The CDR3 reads CSASRSEGTGELFF. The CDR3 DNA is TGCAGTGCTAGTAGGAGCGAGGGCACCGGGGAGCTGTTTTTT.

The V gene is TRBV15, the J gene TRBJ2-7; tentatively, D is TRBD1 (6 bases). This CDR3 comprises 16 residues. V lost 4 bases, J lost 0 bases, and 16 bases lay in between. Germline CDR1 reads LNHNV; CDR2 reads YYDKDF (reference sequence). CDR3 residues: CATSNEDRSYSYEQYF. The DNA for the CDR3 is TGTGCCACCAGCAACGAAGACAGGAGCTACTCCTACGAGCAGTACTTC. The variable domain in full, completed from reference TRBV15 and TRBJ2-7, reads DAMVIQNPRYQVTQFGKPVTLSCSQTLNHNVMYWYQQKSSQAPKLLFHYYDKDFNNEADTPDNFQSRRPNTSFCFLDIRSPGLGDTAMYLCATSNEDRSYSYEQYFGPGTRLTVT.

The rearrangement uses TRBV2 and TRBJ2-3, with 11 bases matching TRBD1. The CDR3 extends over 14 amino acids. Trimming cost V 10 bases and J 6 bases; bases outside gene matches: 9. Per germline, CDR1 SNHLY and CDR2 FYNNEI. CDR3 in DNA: TGTGCCACTAGGACAGGGGGCGTTTCGGATACGCAGTATTTT. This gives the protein CATRTGGVSDTQYF.

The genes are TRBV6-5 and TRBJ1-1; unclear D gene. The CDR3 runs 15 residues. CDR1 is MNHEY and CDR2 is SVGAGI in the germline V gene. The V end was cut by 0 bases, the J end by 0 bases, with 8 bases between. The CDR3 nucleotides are TGTGCCAGCAGTTACTCGCGGGTTTTGAACACTGAAGCTTTCTTT. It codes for CASSYSRVLNTEAFF.

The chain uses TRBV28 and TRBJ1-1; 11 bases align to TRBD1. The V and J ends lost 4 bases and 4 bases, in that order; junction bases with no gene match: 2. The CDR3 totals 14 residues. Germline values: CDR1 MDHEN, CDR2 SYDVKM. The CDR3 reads CASSWDRGITEAFF. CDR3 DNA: TGTGCCAGCAGTTGGGACAGGGGGATCACTGAAGCTTTCTTT.

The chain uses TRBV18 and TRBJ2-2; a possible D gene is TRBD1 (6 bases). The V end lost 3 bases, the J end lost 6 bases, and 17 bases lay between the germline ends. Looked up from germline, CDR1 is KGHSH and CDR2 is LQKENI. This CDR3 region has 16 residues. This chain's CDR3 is CASSPTGTPPAGELFF. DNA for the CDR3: TGTGCCAGCTCACCTACAGGGACACCCCCTGCCGGGGAGCTGTTTTTT.

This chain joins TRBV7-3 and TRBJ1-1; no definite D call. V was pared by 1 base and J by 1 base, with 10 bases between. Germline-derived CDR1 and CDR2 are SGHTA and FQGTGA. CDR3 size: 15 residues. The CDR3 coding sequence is TGTGCCAGCAGCTTAAACCCCGAGCCGAACACTGAAGCTTTCTTT. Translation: CASSLNPEPNTEAFF.

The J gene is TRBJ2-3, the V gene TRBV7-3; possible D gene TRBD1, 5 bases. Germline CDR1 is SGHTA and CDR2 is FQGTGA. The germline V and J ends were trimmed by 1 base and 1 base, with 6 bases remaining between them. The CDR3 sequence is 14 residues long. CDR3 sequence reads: CASSLIGGTDTQYF. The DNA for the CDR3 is TGTGCCAGCAGCTTAATAGGGGGCACAGATACGCAGTATTTT.

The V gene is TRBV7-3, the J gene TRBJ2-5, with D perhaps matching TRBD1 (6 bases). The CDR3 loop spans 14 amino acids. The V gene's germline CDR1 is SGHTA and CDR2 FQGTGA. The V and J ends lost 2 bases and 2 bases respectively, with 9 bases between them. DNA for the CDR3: TGTGCCAGCAGCTTATCCGGGACACAAGAGACCCAGTACTTC. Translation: CASSLSGTQETQYF.

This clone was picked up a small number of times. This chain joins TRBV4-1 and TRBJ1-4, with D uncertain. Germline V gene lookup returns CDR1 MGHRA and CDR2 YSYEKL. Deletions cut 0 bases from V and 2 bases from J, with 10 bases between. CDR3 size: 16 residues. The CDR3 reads CASSQDIRGTNEKLFF. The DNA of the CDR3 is TGCGCCAGCAGCCAAGATATCCGGGGTACTAATGAAAAACTGTTTTTT.

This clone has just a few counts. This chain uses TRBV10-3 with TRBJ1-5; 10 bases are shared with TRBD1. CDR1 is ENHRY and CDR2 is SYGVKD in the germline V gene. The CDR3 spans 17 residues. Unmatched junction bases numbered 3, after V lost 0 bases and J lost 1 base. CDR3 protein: CAISESVTGGSNQPQHF. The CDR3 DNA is TGTGCCATCAGTGAGTCGGTGACAGGGGGCAGCAATCAGCCCCAGCATTTT.

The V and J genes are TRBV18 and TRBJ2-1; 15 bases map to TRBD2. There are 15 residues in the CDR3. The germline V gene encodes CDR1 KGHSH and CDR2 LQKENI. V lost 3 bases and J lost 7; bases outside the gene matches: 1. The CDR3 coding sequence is TGTGCCAGCTCACCCGGACTAGCGGGGGGGAATGAGCAGTTCTTC. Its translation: CASSPGLAGGNEQFF.

CDR3 in DNA: TGTGCCAGCACCCGGGGAGTCTCTGGAAACACCATATATTTT. Amino acids: CASTRGVSGNTIYF. V gene TRBV6-5 combines with J gene TRBJ1-3; no clear D gene. Per germline, CDR1 MNHEY and CDR2 SVGAGI. This CDR3 region has 14 residues. V lost 7 bases to trimming and J lost 0 bases, with 10 bases between them.

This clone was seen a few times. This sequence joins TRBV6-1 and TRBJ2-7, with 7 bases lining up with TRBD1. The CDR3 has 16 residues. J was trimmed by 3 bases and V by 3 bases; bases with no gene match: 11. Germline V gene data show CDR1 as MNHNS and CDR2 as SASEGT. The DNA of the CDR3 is TGTGCCAGCAGTGACGGACAGGCCTTTGACGTCTACGAGCAGTACTTC. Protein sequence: CASSDGQAFDVYEQYF.

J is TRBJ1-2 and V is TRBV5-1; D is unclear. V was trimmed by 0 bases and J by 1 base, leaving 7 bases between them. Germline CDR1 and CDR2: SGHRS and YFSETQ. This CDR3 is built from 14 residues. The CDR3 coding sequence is TGCGCCAGCAGCTTGGGGCCAGATAACTATGGCTACACCTTC. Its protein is CASSLGPDNYGYTF.